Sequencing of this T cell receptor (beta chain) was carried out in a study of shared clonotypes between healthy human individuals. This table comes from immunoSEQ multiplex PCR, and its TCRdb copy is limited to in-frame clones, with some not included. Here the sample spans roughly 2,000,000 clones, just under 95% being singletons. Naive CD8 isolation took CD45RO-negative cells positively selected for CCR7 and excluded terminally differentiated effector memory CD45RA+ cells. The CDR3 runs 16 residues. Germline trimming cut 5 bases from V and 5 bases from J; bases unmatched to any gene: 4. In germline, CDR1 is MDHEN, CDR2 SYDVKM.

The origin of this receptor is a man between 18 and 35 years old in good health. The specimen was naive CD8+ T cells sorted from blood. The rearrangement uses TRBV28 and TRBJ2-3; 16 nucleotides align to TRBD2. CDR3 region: CASSGTSGRGEDTQYF. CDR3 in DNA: TGTGCCAGCAGTGGGACTAGCGGGAGGGGTGAAGATACGCAGTATTTT.